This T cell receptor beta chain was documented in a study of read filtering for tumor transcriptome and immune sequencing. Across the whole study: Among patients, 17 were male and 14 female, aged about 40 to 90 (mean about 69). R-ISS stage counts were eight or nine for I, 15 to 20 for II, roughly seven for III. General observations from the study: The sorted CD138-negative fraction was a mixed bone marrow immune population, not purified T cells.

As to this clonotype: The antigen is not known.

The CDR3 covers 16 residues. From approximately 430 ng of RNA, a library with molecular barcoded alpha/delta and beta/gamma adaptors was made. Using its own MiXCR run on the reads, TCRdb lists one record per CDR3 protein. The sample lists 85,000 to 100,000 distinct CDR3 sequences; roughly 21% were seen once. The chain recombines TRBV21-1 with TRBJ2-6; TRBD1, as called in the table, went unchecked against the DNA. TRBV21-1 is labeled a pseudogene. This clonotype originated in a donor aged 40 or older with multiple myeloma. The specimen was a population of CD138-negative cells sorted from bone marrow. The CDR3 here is CASSKGRDGGVNVLTF. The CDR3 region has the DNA TGTGCCAGCAGCAAAGGGCGGGACGGTGGGGTCAACGTCCTGACTTTC.